These 26 T cell receptor beta chains were sequenced from one sample in a study of blood T cell repertoires in COVID-19. Clones were read by immunoSEQ multiplex PCR, and TCRdb kept only the in-frame ones, dropping some. The table lists approximately 200,000 clones, roughly 88% of them singletons. Sequencing used peripheral blood. These receptors all come from a man younger than 35 with active or convalescent COVID-19.

This rearrangement joins TRBV27 to TRBJ2-7, with a possible D match to TRBD2 (6 bases). Per germline, CDR1 MNHEY and CDR2 SMNVEV (reference sequence). The CDR3 has 15 amino acids. Trimming cost V 7 bases and J 6 bases, with 22 bases left between them. Here the CDR3 reads CASTTGVGTGAEQYF. The CDR3 DNA follows: TGTGCCAGCACCACGGGGGTCGGAACCGGGGCCGAGCAGTACTTC.

A few counts support this clone. The CDR3 region has the DNA TGCGCCAGCAGCTTGGGCGTACAGGGGATCTCTGGAAACACCATATATTTT. Amino acid sequence: CASSLGVQGISGNTIYF. The chain links TRBV5-1 to TRBJ1-3; 7 positions match TRBD1. Trimming took 0 bases from V and 0 from J; bases not matched to a gene: 6. The CDR3 covers 17 residues. CDR1 is SGHRS and CDR2 is YFSETQ in the germline V gene.

This clone turned up a few times. V and J are TRBV2 and TRBJ2-7, with 8 bases lining up with TRBD1. The CDR3 length is 15 residues. Germline assignment: CDR1 SNHLY and CDR2 FYNNEI. The V and J ends lost 3 bases and 7 bases, in that order; junction bases with no gene match: 11. CDR3 sequence: CASSEAGDRLGEQYF. Here the CDR3 DNA reads TGTGCCAGCAGTGAGGCCGGGGACAGGCTCGGTGAGCAGTACTTC.

The CDR3: CAWSDGSGRFVGTDTQYF. The CDR3 coding sequence is TGTGCCTGGAGCGACGGTAGCGGGAGGTTTGTTGGCACAGATACGCAGTATTTT. The rearrangement links TRBV30 to TRBJ2-3, with TRBD2 identical over 10 bases. V trimming: 3 bases; J trimming: 1 base; junction bases outside the gene matches: 13. The CDR3 spans 18 residues. CDR1 is GTSNPN and CDR2 is SVGIG in the germline V gene (reference sequence).

This rearrangement joins TRBV3-1 (or the pseudogene TRBV3-2) to TRBJ2-7, with 8 bases identical to TRBD1. Germline CDR1 is LGHDT and CDR2 is YNNKEL (reference sequence). V shed 4 bases and J 4 bases; nucleotides not matched to a gene: 9. The length of the CDR3 is 15 residues. The CDR3 bases are TGTGCCAGCAGCCCGGGACAGGCATCACTTTACGAGCAGTACTTC. It specifies CASSPGQASLYEQYF.

Only one count was recorded for this clone. The V and J genes are TRBV10-2 and TRBJ2-7; TRBD1 might be the D (6 bases). This CDR3 is built from 15 residues. Per the germline V gene, CDR1 is WSHSY and CDR2 is SAAADI. Between the trimmed V and J ends, which lost 0 bases and 7 bases, there was a span of 16 bases. CDR3 sequence reads: CASSESAGVLWEQYF. The CDR3, as DNA: TGCGCCAGCAGTGAGTCGGCAGGGGTTTTGTGGGAGCAGTACTTC.

This chain uses TRBV18 with TRBJ2-3; D is undetermined. Germline CDR1 KGHSH, CDR2 LQKENI. V was clipped by 0 bases and J by 2 bases, with 3 bases between them. This CDR3 contains 13 residues. This CDR3 is CASSPPNTDTQYF. The DNA for the CDR3 is TGTGCCAGCTCACCACCCAACACAGATACGCAGTATTTT.

This clone was observed a single time. The genes are TRBV12-5 and TRBJ2-2; the match to TRBD2 covers 8 bases. Germline V gene lookup returns CDR1 LGHNT and CDR2 FRNRAP. With V trimmed by 0 bases and J by 8 bases, 8 bases remained unmatched. The CDR3 runs 16 residues. CDR3 loop: CASGLVSGLVTGELFF. In DNA, the CDR3 is TGTGCTAGTGGTTTGGTTTCGGGACTAGTCACGGGGGAGCTGTTTTTT.

This chain links TRBV2 with TRBJ2-7, with D hard to call. The V gene lost 3 bases and the J gene lost 6 bases, with 6 bases spanning the gap. The CDR3 totals 11 residues. Germline CDR1 is SNHLY and CDR2 is FYNNEI. CDR3 coding DNA: TGTGCCAGCAGTGAGTTCTCCGAGCAGTACTTC. It codes for CASSEFSEQYF. The full variable domain, with the rest looked up from reference TRBV2 and TRBJ2-7, is EPEVTQTPSHQVTQMGQEVILRCVPISNHLYFYWYRQILGQKVEFLVSFYNNEISEKSEIFDDQFSVERPDGSNFTLKIRSTKLEDSAMYFCASSEFSEQYFGPGTRLTVT.

The V call is TRBV4-2, the J call TRBJ2-1, with D perhaps matching TRBD1 (5 bases). V lost 6 bases, J lost 5 bases, and 5 bases lay in between. CDR1 is LGHNA, CDR2 YNFKEQ, per germline. This CDR3 is built from 11 residues. This chain's CDR3 is CASRQDNEQFF. The CDR3, as DNA: TGTGCCAGCAGACAGGACAATGAGCAGTTCTTC.

V is TRBV7-9 and J is TRBJ2-5; D is unresolved. The CDR3 spans 12 residues. Trimming left V 5 bases short and J 7 bases short, with 11 bases between. Germline-derived CDR1 and CDR2 are SEHNR and FQNEAQ (reference sequence). Written as DNA, the CDR3 is TGTGCCAGCAGCGCTAGTGTTGGGACCCAGTACTTC. Its protein product is CASSASVGTQYF.

This clone has a single count. This chain connects TRBV29-1 to TRBJ1-2; 10 nucleotides align to TRBD1. Per the germline V gene, CDR1 is SQVTM and CDR2 is ANQGSEA. With 4 bases clipped from V and 7 bases from J, the junction kept 18 bases outside the gene matches. The CDR3 contains 17 residues. CDR3 nucleotides: TGCAGCGTTGGTTCCCCAATCCGGGACAGGGGTCTAAGTGGCTACACCTTC. Protein: CSVGSPIRDRGLSGYTF.

Only a few counts were recorded for this clone. This CDR3 is CASSPLGAAEAFF. The CDR3 DNA is TGTGCCAGTTCCCCGTTAGGGGCAGCCGAAGCTTTCTTT. The chain carries TRBV19 and TRBJ1-1; D possibly corresponds to TRBD1 (5 bases). Trimming removed 8 bases from V and 8 bases from J, with 18 bases in between. Looked up from germline, CDR1 is LNHDA and CDR2 is SQIVND (reference sequence). This CDR3 is 13 amino acids long.

V is TRBV6-5 and J is TRBJ1-2, with D possibly matching TRBD1 (6 bases). The CDR3 is made up of 14 amino acids. V lost 6 bases, J lost 1 base, and 12 bases lay in between. CDR1 and CDR2 (germline): MNHEY, SVGAGI. The DNA of the CDR3 is TGTGCCAGCAGGACGGGGGGGCGTAACTATGGCTACACCTTC. Amino acid sequence: CASRTGGRNYGYTF.

This clone appeared a few times. The CDR3 DNA reads as TGCGCCAGCAGTGGAAACCCCGGGACTAGCGGTCAGAGCTCCTACAATGAGCAGTTCTTC. It encodes CASSGNPGTSGQSSYNEQFF. The J gene is TRBJ2-1, the V gene TRBV10-1, with TRBD2 identical over 11 bases. Looked up from germline, CDR1 is WNHNN and CDR2 is SYGVQD (reference sequence). The J segment lost 0 bases and the V segment lost 4 bases, leaving 14 bases of the junction unmatched. This CDR3 has 20 residues.

The chain uses TRBV28 and TRBJ2-3, with 8 bases matching TRBD2. This CDR3 region has 14 residues. Germline V CDR1 and CDR2: MDHEN, SYDVKM. Trimming cost V 6 bases and J 11 bases; bases outside gene matches: 13. CDR3 sequence reads: CASSPLAANQEQYF. The DNA of the CDR3 is TGTGCCAGCAGCCCACTAGCGGCAAATCAGGAGCAGTATTTT.

The chain is built from TRBV5-4 and TRBJ2-5, with 7 nucleotides matching TRBD2. Germline values: CDR1 SGHNT, CDR2 YYREEE (reference sequence). This CDR3 contains 14 residues. Germline trimming cut 2 bases from V and 4 bases from J; bases unmatched to any gene: 5. CDR3 nucleotide sequence: TGTGCCAGCAGCTTAACCGGGAGGTCAGAGACCCAGTACTTC. It translates to CASSLTGRSETQYF.

The CDR3 DNA sequence: TGTGCCAGCAGCCGGGACTCGTACACAGATACGCAGTATTTT. This gives the protein CASSRDSYTDTQYF. J is TRBJ2-3 and V is TRBV3-1 (or the pseudogene TRBV3-2); tentative D call: TRBD2 (6 bases). The germline gives CDR1 LGHDT, CDR2 YNNKEL (reference sequence). This CDR3 is built from 14 residues. V lost 4 bases and J lost 2, with 10 bases in between.

The gene calls are TRBV6-1 and TRBJ1-1; D ambiguous. V was clipped by 1 base and J by 4 bases, with 7 bases between them. Germline V CDR1 and CDR2: MNHNS, SASEGT. The CDR3 totals 13 residues. The CDR3 reads CASSEDRGTEAFF. In DNA, the CDR3 is TGTGCCAGCAGTGAAGATCGGGGCACTGAAGCTTTCTTT.

This clone was observed a few times. The rearrangement links TRBV11-3 to TRBJ1-1; TRBD1 might be the D (5 bases). From germline, CDR1 is SGHNT and CDR2 YENEEA. CDR3 length: 13 amino acids. Trimming shortened V by 6 bases and J by 6 bases, and 14 bases separated the two germline ends. CDR3 in DNA: TGTGCCAGCAGTAGAATGGGGGGGGCTGAAGCTTTCTTT. As protein: CASSRMGGAEAFF. The variable domain in full, with the rest retrieved from reference TRBV11-3 and TRBJ1-1, is EAGVVQSPRYKIIEKKQPVAFWCNPISGHNTLYWYLQNLGQGPELLIRYENEEAVDDSQLPKDRFSAERLKGVDSTLKIQPAELGDSAVYLCASSRMGGAEAFFGQGTRLTVV.

A few counts support this clone. This chain links TRBV7-2 with TRBJ2-7, with a weak D call TRBD2 (6 bases). Germline V lookup: CDR1 SGHTA, CDR2 FQGNSA. Trimming took off 3 bases at V and 4 bases at J, with 22 bases between the two ends. The CDR3 loop spans 17 amino acids. The CDR3 DNA reads as TGTGCCAGCAGCTTGGGCGTCGGGAGCGCTACATTATACGAGCAGTACTTC. Its protein product is CASSLGVGSATLYEQYF.

CDR3 nucleotide sequence: TGTGCCAGCAAATTCCGGGTAAATGGCGAGCAGTACTTC. The encoded protein is CASKFRVNGEQYF. The chain has TRBV6-8 and TRBJ2-7; D gene unclear. The CDR3 runs to 13 residues. Trimming took off 7 bases at V and 6 bases at J, with 16 bases between the two ends. Germline loops: CDR1 MNHGY, CDR2 SAAAGT.

This rearrangement joins TRBV30 to TRBJ2-1; D is unresolved. The ends were cut back, 1 base at V and 6 bases at J, with 13 bases in the middle. The CDR3 runs 14 residues. Germline CDR1 reads GTSNPN; CDR2 reads SVGIG (reference sequence). The chain's CDR3 is CAWSAYPLRNEQFF. The CDR3 DNA is TGTGCCTGGAGTGCCTATCCATTACGCAATGAGCAGTTCTTC. Supplemented by reference TRBV30 and TRBJ2-1, the full variable domain reads SQTIHQWPATLVQPVGSPLSLECTVEGTSNPNLYWYRQAAGRGLQLLFYSVGIGQISSEVPQNLSASRPQDRQFILSSKKLLLSDSGFYLCAWSAYPLRNEQFFGPGTRLTVL.

V gene TRBV28 combines with J gene TRBJ2-1; 7 bases are shared with TRBD1. Germline V gene sequence: CDR1 MDHEN, CDR2 SYDVKM. CDR3 length equals 15 residues. Trimming removed 6 bases from V and 2 bases from J; junction bases left unmatched: 7. The CDR3 spells CASRVQGNPYNEQFF. The DNA of the CDR3 is TGTGCCAGCAGGGTACAGGGGAATCCCTACAATGAGCAGTTCTTC.

The table lists this clone with a count of one. The chain combines TRBV7-2 with TRBJ2-7, with 8 nucleotides matching TRBD1. Germline loops: CDR1 SGHTA, CDR2 FQGNSA. J lost 6 bases, V lost 5 bases, and 9 bases had no gene match. The CDR3 is 14 amino acids. The DNA of the CDR3 is TGTGCCAGCAGCCCGAACCTAGGACAGGGCGAGCAGTACTTC. Its protein is CASSPNLGQGEQYF.

The chain uses TRBV2 and TRBJ1-5, with 7 positions matching TRBD1. J was trimmed by 4 bases and V by 6 bases; bases with no gene match: 9. Looked up from germline, CDR1 is SNHLY and CDR2 is FYNNEI. The CDR3 is made up of 15 amino acids. DNA for the CDR3: TGTGCCAGCAGGGGAGGACAGGTGCAGAATCAGCCCCAGCATTTT. Amino acids: CASRGGQVQNQPQHF.